This TCR beta chain is drawn from a study of response to subunit inactivated influenza vaccine. Study-wide results and caveats: Only a handful of new T cells, the authors suggested, are recruited with each seasonal influenza vaccination.

For this clonotype: No antigen is known for it. The junction departs from the called germline gene at one end, perhaps through a read error.

The CDR3 is 15 residues long. From germline, CDR1 is SGHRS and CDR2 YFSETQ. TCRdb used MiXCR to reprocess the RT-PCR reads, holding one entry per CDR3 protein. The sample has some 480,000 distinct CDR3 sequences; over 9.5% are singletons. Sequenced material: PBMCs from blood, taken roughly 45 days after vaccination. The source of this sequence is a man between 50 and 59 years old who received an inactivated influenza vaccine. This chain uses TRBV5-1 with TRBJ2-1; D remains unclear. In DNA, the CDR3 is TGCGCCAGCAGCTTGGGACCAAGCTCCTACAATGAGCAGATCTTC. Translating gives CASSLGPSSYNEQIF.